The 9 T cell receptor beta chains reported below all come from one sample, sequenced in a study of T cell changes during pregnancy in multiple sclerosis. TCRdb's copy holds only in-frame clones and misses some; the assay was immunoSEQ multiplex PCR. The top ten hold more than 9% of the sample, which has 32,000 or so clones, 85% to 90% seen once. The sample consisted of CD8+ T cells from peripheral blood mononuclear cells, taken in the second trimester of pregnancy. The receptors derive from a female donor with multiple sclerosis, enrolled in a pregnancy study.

The CDR3 loop is CASSPGFGGVSEKLFF. CDR3 bases: TGTGCCAGCAGCCCCGGGTTCGGCGGGGTGAGCGAAAAACTGTTTTTT. The gene calls are TRBV5-6 and TRBJ1-4; D unresolved. This CDR3 region has 16 residues. From germline, CDR1 is SGHDT and CDR2 YYEEEE. Between the trimmed V and J ends, which lost 4 bases and 8 bases, there was a span of 21 bases.

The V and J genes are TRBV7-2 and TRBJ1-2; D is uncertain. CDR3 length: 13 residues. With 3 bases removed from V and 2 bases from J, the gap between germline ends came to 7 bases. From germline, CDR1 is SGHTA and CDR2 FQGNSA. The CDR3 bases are TGTGCCAGCAGCTTTCTAGGAAACTATGGCTACACCTTC. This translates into CASSFLGNYGYTF. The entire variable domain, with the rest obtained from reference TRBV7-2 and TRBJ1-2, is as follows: GAGVSQSPSNKVTEKGKDVELRCDPISGHTALYWYRQSLGQGLEFLIYFQGNSAPDKSGLPSDRFSAERTGGSVSTLTIQRTQQEDSAVYLCASSFLGNYGYTFGSGTRLTVV.

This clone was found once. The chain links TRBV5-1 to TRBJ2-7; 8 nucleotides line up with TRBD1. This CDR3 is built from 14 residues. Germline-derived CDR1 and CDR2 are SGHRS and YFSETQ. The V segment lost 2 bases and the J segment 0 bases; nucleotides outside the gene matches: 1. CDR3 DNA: TGCGCCAGCAGCTTAGACAGGGGCTCCTACGAGCAGTACTTC. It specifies CASSLDRGSYEQYF.

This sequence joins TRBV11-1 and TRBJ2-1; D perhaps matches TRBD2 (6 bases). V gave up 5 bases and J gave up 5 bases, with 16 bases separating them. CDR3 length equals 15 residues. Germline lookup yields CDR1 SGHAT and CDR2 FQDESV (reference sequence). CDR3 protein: CASSMRGGNDNEQFF. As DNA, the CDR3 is TGTGCCAGCAGCATGAGGGGAGGAAACGACAATGAGCAGTTCTTC.

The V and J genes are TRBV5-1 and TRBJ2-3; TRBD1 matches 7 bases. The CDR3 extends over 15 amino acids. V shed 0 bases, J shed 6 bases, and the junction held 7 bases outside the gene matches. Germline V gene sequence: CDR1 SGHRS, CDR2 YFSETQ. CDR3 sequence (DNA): TGCGCCAGCAGCTTGGAAGGGGGCGCCACGGATACGCAGTATTTT. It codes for CASSLEGGATDTQYF.

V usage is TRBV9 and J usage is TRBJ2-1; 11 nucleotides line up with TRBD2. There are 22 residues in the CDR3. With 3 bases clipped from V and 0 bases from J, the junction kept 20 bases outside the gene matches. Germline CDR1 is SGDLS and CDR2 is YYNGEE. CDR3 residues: CASSDPSPSSGGSPSSYNEQFF. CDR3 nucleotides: TGTGCCAGCAGCGACCCTTCACCTTCTAGCGGGGGGTCTCCGAGCTCCTACAATGAGCAGTTCTTC.

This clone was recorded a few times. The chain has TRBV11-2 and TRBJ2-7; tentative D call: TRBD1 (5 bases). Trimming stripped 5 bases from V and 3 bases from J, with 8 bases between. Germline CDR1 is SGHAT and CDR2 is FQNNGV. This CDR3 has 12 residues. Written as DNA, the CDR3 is TGTGCCAGCAGCGAGGACAACTACGAGCAGTACTTC. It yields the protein CASSEDNYEQYF.

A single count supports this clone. The CDR3 spells CASSLEVGARVYEQYF. The CDR3 nucleotides are TGTGCCAGCAGCTTAGAGGTGGGGGCGCGAGTCTACGAGCAGTACTTC. V and J are TRBV7-9 and TRBJ2-7, with TRBD1 as a possible D gene (6 bases). The CDR3 loop spans 16 amino acids. The germline CDR1 and CDR2 sequences are SEHNR and FQNEAQ (reference sequence). Trimming pared 1 base from V and 3 bases from J, leaving 16 bases between.

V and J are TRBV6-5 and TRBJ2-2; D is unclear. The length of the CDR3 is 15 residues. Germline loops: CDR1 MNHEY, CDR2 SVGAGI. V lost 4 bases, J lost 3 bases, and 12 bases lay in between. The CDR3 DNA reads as TGTGCCAGCAGTTCGACACAGAGAGACACCGGGGAGCTGTTTTTT. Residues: CASSSTQRDTGELFF.